This paragraph covers one TCR beta chain sequence. No antigen is known for it. No fewer than 7 million PBMCs went into each sample. This record belongs to a study of blood T cells in healthy people across ages. CDR1 is SGHVS and CDR2 is FNYEAQ in the germline V gene. The length of the CDR3 is 16 residues. Overall study findings and caveats: Age advanced and TCR beta diversity per million T cells fell, roughly linearly.

The authors ran a second PCR of about 6 to 11 cycles using a sample-barcoded 5' primer and a J-beta primer mix. Researchers report that a template-switch adaptor with 12 random nucleotides tagged each cDNA molecule. MiXCR, run by TCRdb on the 5' RACE reads, gives a single entry per CDR3 protein. Found here are roughly 1,800,000 distinct CDR3 sequences, roughly 50% of them singletons; the top ten hold roughly 2%. The chain recombines TRBV7-6 with TRBJ2-5, with 10 bases that match TRBD2. Near its end, the DNA agrees better with TRBJ2-1, so the J call may be wrong. Sequencing was done on a sample of blood. The receptor comes from a woman aged 40-49 years in good health. The CDR3: CASSPLRTSGKETQFF. The CDR3, as DNA: TGTGCCAGCAGCCCTCTTAGGACTAGCGGAAAAGAGACCCAGTTCTTC.